This T cell receptor beta chain was retrieved from a study of tumor and adjacent non-tumor tissue in lung cancer. As concerns this clonotype: As yet, its antigen is unknown. One end of the junction fails to match germline, which may point to a read error.

The study, taken as a whole, reports: Patients with more diverse tumor TCRs had worse survival.

CDR3 length: 17 residues. Germline CDR1 and CDR2: MNHNS and SASEGT. A modified ARM-PCR protocol with three rounds of nested PCR amplified TCRbeta. MiXCR was run by TCRdb on the multiplex PCR reads, yielding one entry per CDR3 protein. The table includes fewer than 85,000 distinct CDR3 sequences, 73% detected once. This sample's RNA came from whole unsorted tissue. The sequence derives from a man in his fifties or sixties with non-small cell lung cancer. The specimen was lung tumor tissue. V gene TRBV6-1 combines with J gene TRBJ1-6; unclear D gene. CDR3 nucleotide sequence: TGTGCCAGTAATGAAGCGGGGTTTCTAACCGATAATTCACCTCTCCACTTT. As protein: CASNEAGFLTDNSPLHF.